This entry features one T cell receptor beta chain sequence. Its antigen is not identified. This sample was included in a study of T cell responses to AZD1222 COVID-19 vaccine. Study-wide results and limits: Only after the peak T cell response were repertoires sampled.

Clones were sequenced by immunoSEQ multiplex PCR, and TCRdb holds only the in-frame ones, with some missing. Here the sample spans approximately 84,000 clones, roughly nine tenths being singletons. CDR1 SEHNR and CDR2 FQNEAQ come from the germline V gene (reference sequence). The V segment lost 3 bases and the J segment 7 bases; nucleotides outside the gene matches: 9. The CDR3 is 16 amino acids. The TCR sequence derives from an adult in good health. The material sequenced was peripheral blood, taken on day 0 of AZD1222 vaccination. The chain carries TRBV7-9 and TRBJ1-2, with TRBD1 identical over 12 bases. For the CDR3, the DNA is TGTGCCAGCAGCTTCACCGGGACAGGGGGCGGCCTTGGCTACACCTTC. Its protein is CASSFTGTGGGLGYTF.